The present T cell receptor beta chain was sequenced within a study of T cells in Graves' hyperthyroidism and ophthalmopathy. In this sample, this clonotype turned up many times. V was pared by 7 bases and J by 9 bases, with 14 bases between. The CDR3 extends over 12 amino acids. Per germline, CDR1 KGHDR and CDR2 SFDVKD. Patients with ophthalmopathy all had a Clinical Activity Score of at least 3, a NOSPECS grade of at least 4 and duration under 3 months. Those patients with uncontrolled infection, other autoimmune disease, pregnancy or lactation were excluded. The source of the PBMCs was over 8.5 ml of fresh peripheral blood. Regions amplified from RNA transcripts were the TCR beta CDR3 regions. With the HTBI primer set, the TCR CDR3 went through a first round of RT-PCR. TCRdb recomputed calls from the multiplex PCR reads with MiXCR, one row per CDR3 protein. The profile shows hundreds of thousands of distinct CDR3 sequences, roughly 14% of them singletons.

The V call is TRBV24-1, the J call TRBJ2-5; tentatively, D is TRBD1 or TRBD2 (6 bases each). The specimen was blood. This sequence originates from a woman in her 40s with Graves' ophthalmopathy. Here the CDR3 DNA reads TGTGCCACCAGCTCCACCGGGGGCCCCCAGTACTTC. This codes for CATSSTGGPQYF.